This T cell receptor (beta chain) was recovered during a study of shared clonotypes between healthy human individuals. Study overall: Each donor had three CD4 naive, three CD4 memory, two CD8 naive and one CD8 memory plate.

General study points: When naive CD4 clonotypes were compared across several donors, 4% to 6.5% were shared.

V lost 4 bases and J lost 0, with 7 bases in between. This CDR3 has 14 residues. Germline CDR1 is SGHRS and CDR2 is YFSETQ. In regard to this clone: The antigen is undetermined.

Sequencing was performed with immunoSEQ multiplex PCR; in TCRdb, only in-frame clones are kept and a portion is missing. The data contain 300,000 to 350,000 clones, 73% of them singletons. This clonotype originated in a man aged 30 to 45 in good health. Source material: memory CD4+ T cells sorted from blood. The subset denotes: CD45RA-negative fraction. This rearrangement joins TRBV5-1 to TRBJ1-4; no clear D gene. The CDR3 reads CASSVGATNEKLFF. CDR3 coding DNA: TGCGCCAGCAGCGTCGGCGCAACTAATGAAAAACTGTTTTTT. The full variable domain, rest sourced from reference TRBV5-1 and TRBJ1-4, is KAGVTQTPRYLIKTRGQQVTLSCSPISGHRSVSWYQQTPGQGLQFLFEYFSETQRNKGNFPGRFSGRQFSNSRSEMNVSTLELGDSALYLCASSVGATNEKLFFGSGTQLSVL.